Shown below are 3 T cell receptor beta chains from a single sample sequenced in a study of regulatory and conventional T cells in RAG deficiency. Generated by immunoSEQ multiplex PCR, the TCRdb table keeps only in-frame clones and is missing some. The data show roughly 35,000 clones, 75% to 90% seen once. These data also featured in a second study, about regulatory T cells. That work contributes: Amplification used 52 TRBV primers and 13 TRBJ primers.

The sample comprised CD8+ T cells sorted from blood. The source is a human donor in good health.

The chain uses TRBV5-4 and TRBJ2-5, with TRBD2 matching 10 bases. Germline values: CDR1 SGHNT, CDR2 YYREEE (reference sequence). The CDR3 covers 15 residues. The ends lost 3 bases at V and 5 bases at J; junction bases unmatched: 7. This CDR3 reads CASSSSGGLGETQYF. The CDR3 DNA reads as TGTGCCAGCAGCTCTAGCGGGGGCCTTGGGGAGACCCAGTACTTC.

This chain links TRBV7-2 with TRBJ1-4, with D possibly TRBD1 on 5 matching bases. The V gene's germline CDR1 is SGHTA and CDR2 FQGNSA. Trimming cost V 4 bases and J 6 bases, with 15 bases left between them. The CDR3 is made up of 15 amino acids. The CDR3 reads CASSYSSGDHEKLFF. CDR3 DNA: TGTGCCAGCAGCTATAGCTCGGGGGACCATGAAAAACTGTTTTTT.

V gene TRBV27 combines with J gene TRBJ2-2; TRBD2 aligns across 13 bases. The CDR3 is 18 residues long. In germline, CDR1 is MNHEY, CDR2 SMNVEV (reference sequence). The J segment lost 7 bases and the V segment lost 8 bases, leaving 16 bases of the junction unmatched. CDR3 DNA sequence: TGTGCCAGCGGACGACTAGCGGGAGGTCTTTTAACGGTCGGGGAGCTGTTTTTT. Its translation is CASGRLAGGLLTVGELFF.